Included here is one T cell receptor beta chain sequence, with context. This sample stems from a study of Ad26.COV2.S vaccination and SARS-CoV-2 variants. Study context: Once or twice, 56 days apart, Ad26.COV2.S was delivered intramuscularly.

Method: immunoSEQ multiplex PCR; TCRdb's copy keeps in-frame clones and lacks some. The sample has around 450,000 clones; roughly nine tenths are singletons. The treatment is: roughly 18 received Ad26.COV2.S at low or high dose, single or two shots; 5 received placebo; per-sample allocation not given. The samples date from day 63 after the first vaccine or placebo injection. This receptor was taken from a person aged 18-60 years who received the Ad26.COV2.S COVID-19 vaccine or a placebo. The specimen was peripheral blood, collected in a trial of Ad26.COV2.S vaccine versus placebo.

CDR3 in amino acids: CSASEGRNYGYTF. In nucleotides, the CDR3 is TGCAGTGCTAGTGAGGGCAGGAACTATGGCTACACCTTC. The genes are TRBV20-1 and TRBJ1-2; no definite D call. The CDR3 is made up of 13 amino acids. The germline V and J ends were trimmed by 3 bases and 2 bases, with 10 bases remaining between them. Germline assignment: CDR1 DFQATT and CDR2 SNEGSKA (reference sequence).